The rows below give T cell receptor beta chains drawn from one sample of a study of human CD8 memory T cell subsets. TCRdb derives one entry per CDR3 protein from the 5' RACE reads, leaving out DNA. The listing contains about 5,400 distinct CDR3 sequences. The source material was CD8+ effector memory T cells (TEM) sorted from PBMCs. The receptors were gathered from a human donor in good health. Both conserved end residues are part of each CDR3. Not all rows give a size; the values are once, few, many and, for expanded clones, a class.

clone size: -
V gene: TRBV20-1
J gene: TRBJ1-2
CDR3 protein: CSATGTGFYGYTF

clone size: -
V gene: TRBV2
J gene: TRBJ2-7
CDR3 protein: CASSPTSGGTTYEQYF

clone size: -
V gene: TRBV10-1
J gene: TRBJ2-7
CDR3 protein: CASSESTSGIYEQYF

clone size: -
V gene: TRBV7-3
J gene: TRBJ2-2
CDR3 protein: CASSQDRAGELFF

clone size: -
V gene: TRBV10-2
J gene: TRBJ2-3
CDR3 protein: CASSAYRTDTQYF

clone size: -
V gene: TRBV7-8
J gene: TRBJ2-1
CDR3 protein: CASSLILNEQFF

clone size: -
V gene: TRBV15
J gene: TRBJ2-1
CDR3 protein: CATSRHSPASGNNEQFF

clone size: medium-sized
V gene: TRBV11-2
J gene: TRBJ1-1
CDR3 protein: CASSLGTAEAFF

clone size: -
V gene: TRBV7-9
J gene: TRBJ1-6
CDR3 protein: CASSPTGRTIGSPLHF

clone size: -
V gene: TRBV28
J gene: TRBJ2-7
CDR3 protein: CASSLTRGGEQYF

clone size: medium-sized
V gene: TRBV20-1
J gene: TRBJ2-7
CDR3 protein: CSASVGTRYEQYF

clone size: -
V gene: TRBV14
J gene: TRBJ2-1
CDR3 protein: CASSQRGYVYNEQFF

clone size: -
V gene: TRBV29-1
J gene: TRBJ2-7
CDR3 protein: CSVDGVTGAYYEQYF

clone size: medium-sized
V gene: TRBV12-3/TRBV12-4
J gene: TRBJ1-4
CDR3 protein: CASSPAGTGGEKLFF

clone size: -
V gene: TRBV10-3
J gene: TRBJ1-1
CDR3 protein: CAISDGGNAEAFF

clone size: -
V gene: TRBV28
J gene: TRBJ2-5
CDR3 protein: CASSPRLAGVKETQYF

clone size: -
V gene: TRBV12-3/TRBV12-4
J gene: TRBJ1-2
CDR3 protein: CASSRPGTGYTF

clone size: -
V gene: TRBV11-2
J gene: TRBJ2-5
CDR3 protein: CASSLEDLADVKETQYF

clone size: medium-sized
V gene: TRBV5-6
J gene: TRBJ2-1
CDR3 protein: CASRFGVGGEQFF

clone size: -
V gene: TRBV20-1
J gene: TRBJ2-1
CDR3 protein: CSADSGESSYNEQFF

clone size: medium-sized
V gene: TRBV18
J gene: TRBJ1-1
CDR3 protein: CASSSDRGYTEAFF

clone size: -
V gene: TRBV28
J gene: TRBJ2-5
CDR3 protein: CASSSGLAGGWQETQYF

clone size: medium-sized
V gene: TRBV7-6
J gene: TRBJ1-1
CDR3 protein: CASSLSQVTEAFF

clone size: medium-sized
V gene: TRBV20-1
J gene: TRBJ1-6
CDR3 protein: CSAPGQPENSPLHF

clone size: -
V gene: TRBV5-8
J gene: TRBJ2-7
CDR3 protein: CASSLDRVSYEQYF

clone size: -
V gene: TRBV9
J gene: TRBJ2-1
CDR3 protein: CASTKAGEKNNEQFF

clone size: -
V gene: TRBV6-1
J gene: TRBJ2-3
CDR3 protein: CASSVESGGPTDTQYF

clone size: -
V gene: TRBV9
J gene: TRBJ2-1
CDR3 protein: CASSVEPVVQPGQGYNEQFF

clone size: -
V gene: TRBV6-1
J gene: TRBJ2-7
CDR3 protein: CASSELAVSEQYF

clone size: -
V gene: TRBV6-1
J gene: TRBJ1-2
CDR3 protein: CASSEAPDPTNYGYTF

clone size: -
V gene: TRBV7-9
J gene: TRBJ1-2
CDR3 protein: CASRGTGEWGYTF

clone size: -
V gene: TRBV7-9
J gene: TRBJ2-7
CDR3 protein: CASRPSSLGEQYF

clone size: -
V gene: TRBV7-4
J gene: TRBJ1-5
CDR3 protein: CASSLVGVMDMSNQPQHF

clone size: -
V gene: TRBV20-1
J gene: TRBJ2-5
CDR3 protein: CSATDNLSAAGETQYF

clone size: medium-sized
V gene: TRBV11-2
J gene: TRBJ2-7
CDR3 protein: CASSGGPYEQYF

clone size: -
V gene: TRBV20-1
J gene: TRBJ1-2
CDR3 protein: CSPRGPEDYGYTF

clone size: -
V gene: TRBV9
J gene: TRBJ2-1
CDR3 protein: CASSVGSGRAGNEQFF

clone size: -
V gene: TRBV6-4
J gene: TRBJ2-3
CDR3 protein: CASSERSTDTQYF

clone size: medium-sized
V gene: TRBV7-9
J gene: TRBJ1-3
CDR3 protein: CASSPPTAGNTIYF

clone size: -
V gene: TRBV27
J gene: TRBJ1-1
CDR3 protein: CASSPRTGGLTEAFF

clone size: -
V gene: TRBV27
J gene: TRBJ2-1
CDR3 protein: CASSTGQSSSYNEQFF

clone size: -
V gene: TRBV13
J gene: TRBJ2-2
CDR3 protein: CATCSGLAGLTGELFF

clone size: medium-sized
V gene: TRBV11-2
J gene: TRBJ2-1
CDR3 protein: CASSWGQGVDEQFF

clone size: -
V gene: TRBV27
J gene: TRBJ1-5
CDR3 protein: CASGSIMRQPQHF

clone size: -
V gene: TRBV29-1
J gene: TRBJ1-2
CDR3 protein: CSVEEAATAYGYTF

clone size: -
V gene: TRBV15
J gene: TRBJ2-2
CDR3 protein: CATSTPPGLYPGELFF

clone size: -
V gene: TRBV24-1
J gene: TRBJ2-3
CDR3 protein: CATRGTNTDTQYF

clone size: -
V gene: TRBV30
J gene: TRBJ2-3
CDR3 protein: CAWSVPGPRTDTQYF

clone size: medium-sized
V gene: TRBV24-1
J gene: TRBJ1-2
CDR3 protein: CATSDMDRSYGYTF

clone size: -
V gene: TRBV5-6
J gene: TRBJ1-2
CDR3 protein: CASSSGTYDYTF

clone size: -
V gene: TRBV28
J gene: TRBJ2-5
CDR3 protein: CASSPSGRRETQYF